Each of the 9 T cell receptor beta chains below was sequenced from the same sample in a study of naive and memory T cell subsets. A UMI-containing oligonucleotide was joined by 3' ligation to the TCR cDNA template. Amplification of ligated cDNA took four PCR rounds with SP2 and nested alpha and beta constant primers. TCRdb independently ran MiXCR on the 5' RACE reads; one entry per CDR3 protein. The sample has tens of thousands of distinct CDR3 sequences; roughly 6.7% are singletons. The receptors come from a male donor in good health.

This clonotype has ten or more counts. The genes are TRBV9 and TRBJ2-3; D is ambiguous. Germline-derived CDR1 and CDR2 are SGDLS and YYNGEE. This CDR3 is built from 14 residues. The ends were cut back, 0 bases at V and 4 bases at J, with 9 bases in the middle. The CDR3 DNA follows: TGTGCCAGCAGCGTAGAATTAGCCCCAGATACGCAGTATTTT. It translates to CASSVELAPDTQYF.

In this sample, this clonotype turned up a few times. The chain links TRBV5-4 to TRBJ2-7; 9 bases agree with TRBD2. Germline V gene sequence: CDR1 SGHNT, CDR2 YYREEE (reference sequence). The CDR3 runs to 14 residues. Trimming took 4 bases from V and 5 from J; bases not matched to a gene: 7. The CDR3 sequence: CASSNGLASDEQYF. The DNA of the CDR3 is TGTGCCAGCAGCAACGGACTAGCGTCCGACGAGCAGTACTTC.

This clonotype has only a few counts. J is TRBJ2-2 and V is TRBV11-3, with a possible D match to TRBD2 (5 bases). V lost 5 bases and J lost 4, with 11 bases in between. CDR1 is SGHNT and CDR2 is YENEEA in the germline V gene. The CDR3 spans 14 residues. DNA of the CDR3: TGTGCCAGCAGCGGCGCGGGTGGCACCGGGGAGCTGTTTTTT. Its translation is CASSGAGGTGELFF.

At least ten counts were recorded for this clonotype. This chain joins TRBV11-2 and TRBJ2-2; TRBD1 agrees at 7 bases. The CDR3 spans 18 residues. The V gene's germline CDR1 is SGHAT and CDR2 FQNNGV. Trimming at V came to 2 bases and at J to 4 bases, leaving 13 bases not matched to a gene. CDR3 nucleotide sequence: TGTGCCAGCAGCTTACCGAAGGGACAGCTTAGGATCACCGGGGAGCTGTTTTTT. This encodes CASSLPKGQLRITGELFF.

This clonotype was seen a few times. The rearrangement links TRBV5-1 to TRBJ2-5; D is possibly TRBD1 (6 bases). This CDR3 contains 14 residues. Germline CDR1 is SGHRS and CDR2 is YFSETQ. Trimming took 5 bases from V and 3 from J, leaving 14 bases between them. CDR3 in amino acids: CASSPNQGKETQYF. CDR3 bases: TGCGCCAGCAGTCCAAACCAGGGGAAAGAGACCCAGTACTTC.

V and J are TRBV14 and TRBJ1-1; tentative D call: TRBD1 (6 bases). Germline CDR1 reads SGHDN; CDR2 reads FVKESK. CDR3 length: 16 amino acids. Trimming stripped 0 bases from V and 0 bases from J, with 11 bases between. The CDR3 region has the DNA TGTGCCAGCAGCCAAGATTGGGGGGCGGTGAACACTGAAGCTTTCTTT. Translation gives CASSQDWGAVNTEAFF. The full variable domain, completed using reference TRBV14 and TRBJ1-1, is EAGVTQFPSHSVIEKGQTVTLRCDPISGHDNLYWYRRVMGKEIKFLLHFVKESKQDESGMPNNRFLAERTGGTYSTLKVQPAELEDSGVYFCASSQDWGAVNTEAFFGQGTRLTVV.

The chain couples TRBV14 to TRBJ2-2; TRBD2 matches 7 bases. CDR3 length: 15 residues. Germline V gives CDR1 SGHDN, CDR2 FVKESK. The V gene end was trimmed by 6 bases and the J gene end by 4 bases; junction bases not matched to a gene: 8. For the CDR3, the DNA is TGTGCCAGCAGGCCCGCGGGGGTTTTCACCGGGGAGCTGTTTTTT. Translation: CASRPAGVFTGELFF. The full variable domain, completed using reference TRBV14 and TRBJ2-2, is EAGVTQFPSHSVIEKGQTVTLRCDPISGHDNLYWYRRVMGKEIKFLLHFVKESKQDESGMPNNRFLAERTGGTYSTLKVQPAELEDSGVYFCASRPAGVFTGELFFGEGSRLTVL.

With regard to this clonotype: A read error may explain this, as a much larger clone is one base away. The chain combines TRBV20-1 with TRBJ1-2, with D maybe TRBD1 (5 bases). Between the trimmed V and J ends, which lost 4 bases and 7 bases, there was a span of 22 bases. Germline V lookup: CDR1 DFQATT, CDR2 SNEGSKA (reference sequence). The CDR3 totals 15 residues. The CDR3 coding sequence is TGCAGTGCTAAATCTTTCGGGACGGACATCAGTGGCTACACCTTC. This encodes CSAKSFGTDISGYTF.

This clonotype was seen more than once but under ten times. The chain joins TRBV6-5 to TRBJ1-1, with D unclear. This CDR3 spans 14 amino acids. V was clipped by 4 bases and J by 3 bases, with 12 bases between them. The germline CDR1 and CDR2 sequences are MNHEY and SVGAGI. CDR3 bases: TGTGCCAGCAGTTTTTGGCAGGCAGACACTGAAGCTTTCTTT. Its translation is CASSFWQADTEAFF.